The following is a T cell receptor (beta chain) sequence with its context. This entry is derived from a study of blood T cell repertoires in COVID-19. Overall study context: Samples representing acute and convalescent COVID-19 were sourced from the United States, Italy and Spain. T cells, B-cell-depleted T cells, or PBMCs supplied cDNA or gDNA.

Germline CDR1 is LNHDA and CDR2 is SQIVND (reference sequence). CDR3 size: 14 residues. After removal of 5 bases from V and 3 bases from J, the junction contained 6 bases not matched to a gene. Original handling: Amplification from reference gene primers served as the basis for estimated nucleated cell counts. Clones were sequenced by immunoSEQ multiplex PCR, and TCRdb holds only the in-frame ones, with some missing. D and trimming come from the DNA, and the V and J calls and clone size come from that table. The profile shows some 190,000 clones, roughly 86% of them singletons. The sequencing input was peripheral blood. This chain links TRBV19 with TRBJ2-7, with 8 bases identical to TRBD1. The receptor's source is a woman between 65 and 79 years old with active or convalescent COVID-19. CDR3 region: CASSSSGQGYEQYF. The CDR3 DNA reads as TGTGCCAGTAGTTCCTCCGGACAGGGCTACGAGCAGTACTTC.